A selection of T cell receptor beta chains follows, all from one sample in a study of liver allograft versus peripheral blood T cells. TCRdb re-derived calls from the reads in MiXCR, one entry per CDR3 protein. This table has about 7,800 distinct CDR3 sequences, approximately 19% appearing once. These receptors all stem from a human patient who had a liver transplant. Some T cells here may be from the graft donor. The CDR3 runs from the conserved cysteine through the conserved F or W. D genes are given only for firm matches. Size is stated for part of the rows, as once, few or many counts, or as a class when the clone is expanded.

v_call	cdr3_length	j_call	d_call	clone_size	cdr3_aa	cdr3_nt
TRBV6-6	13	TRBJ2-1	TRBD2	NA	CASSRRGGNEQFF	TGTGCCAGCAGCCGTCGGGGGGGCAATGAGCAGTTCTTC
TRBV28	19	TRBJ1-4	TRBD1	medium-sized	CASSLYLAAGGGTNEKLFF	TGTGCCAGCAGTTTATATCTTGCGGCAGGGGGAGGAACTAATGAAAAACTGTTTTTT
TRBV19	15	TRBJ1-1	NA	medium-sized	CASSIVGLPRTEAFF	TGTGCCAGTAGTATAGTTGGGCTTCCGAGGACTGAAGCTTTCTTT
TRBV6-6	14	TRBJ1-4	NA	medium-sized	CASSPTGRMEKLFF	TGTGCCAGTTCCCCTACGGGGAGGATGGAAAAACTGTTTTTT
TRBV19	16	TRBJ2-2	NA	medium-sized	CASSGERASNTGELFF	TGTGCCAGTAGTGGGGAGAGGGCCTCGAACACCGGGGAGCTGTTTTTT
TRBV5-1	15	TRBJ2-2	NA	few	CASSWDIGQTGELFF	TGCGCCAGCAGCTGGGACATCGGTCAAACCGGGGAGCTGTTTTTT
TRBV20-1	13	TRBJ2-7	TRBD1	NA	CSALPGQGYEQYF	TGCAGTGCTCTACCGGGACAGGGCTACGAGCAGTACTTC
TRBV11-2	15	TRBJ1-1	NA	NA	CASSHIVGGNTEAFF	TGTGCCAGCAGCCACATCGTCGGGGGGAACACTGAAGCTTTCTTT
TRBV9	14	TRBJ1-4	TRBD1	medium-sized	CASSGPGQGEKLFF	TGTGCCAGCAGCGGACCAGGACAGGGAGAAAAACTGTTTTTT
TRBV7-2	15	TRBJ1-5	NA	NA	CASSPWTGGNQPQHF	TGTGCCAGCAGCCCCTGGACCGGGGGCAATCAGCCCCAGCATTTT
TRBV5-5	14	TRBJ2-7	TRBD2	NA	CASSSSGNYYEQYF	TGTGCCAGCAGCTCCAGCGGGAACTACTACGAGCAGTACTTC
TRBV11-2	14	TRBJ1-1	NA	few	CASSQPIRGPEAFF	TGTGCCAGCAGCCAACCTATCAGGGGACCTGAAGCTTTCTTT
TRBV19	14	TRBJ1-2	NA	medium-sized	CASTLKAYGYGYTF	TGTGCCAGTACCCTGAAGGCCTATGGCTATGGCTACACCTTC
TRBV12-3/TRBV12-4	12	TRBJ1-1	NA	many	CASSLGRTEAFF	TGTGCCAGCAGTTTAGGCAGAACTGAAGCTTTCTTT
TRBV7-2	12	TRBJ1-5	NA	many	CASSLGDQPQHF	TGTGCCAGCAGCTTGGGGGATCAGCCCCAGCATTTT
TRBV6-5	15	TRBJ1-1	NA	medium-sized	CASSYSLLRDTEAFF	TGTGCCAGCAGTTACTCCTTACTAAGGGACACTGAAGCTTTCTTT
TRBV10-1	15	TRBJ1-1	NA	NA	CASPVVPRDCPEAFF	TGCGCCAGCCCGGTCGTGCCCCGCGACTGCCCTGAAGCTTTCTTT
TRBV6-5	15	TRBJ2-3	NA	NA	CASSYSGGAGDTQYF	TGTGCCAGCAGTTACTCAGGGGGGGCGGGTGATACGCAGTATTTT
TRBV20-1	14	TRBJ1-4	NA	NA	CSARDYRDSEKLFF	TGCAGTGCTAGAGATTACAGGGATAGTGAAAAACTGTTTTTT
TRBV25-1	15	TRBJ1-3	NA	many	CASSELGESGNTIYF	TGTGCCAGCAGTGAATTAGGGGAGTCTGGAAACACCATATATTTT
TRBV6-1	15	TRBJ2-3	NA	NA	CASRHDGGYTDTQYF	TGTGCCAGCAGACACGACGGGGGCTACACAGATACGCAGTATTTT
TRBV19	13	TRBJ2-4	TRBD1	many	CASRGTGGDIQYF	TGTGCCAGTAGGGGGACAGGCGGGGACATTCAGTACTTC
TRBV7-9	15	TRBJ1-3	NA	NA	CASSAREGSGNTIYF	TGTGCCAGCAGCGCAAGGGAGGGGTCGGGAAACACCATATATTTT
TRBV19	12	TRBJ2-3	NA	few	CASRDTTDTQYF	TGTGCCAGTAGGGATACCACAGATACGCAGTATTTT
TRBV19	15	TRBJ1-1	NA	medium-sized	CASTRGGAMNTEAFF	TGTGCCAGTACCCGAGGGGGGGCCATGAACACTGAAGCTTTCTTT
TRBV9	12	TRBJ2-1	NA	many	CASSEKDDEQFF	TGTGCCAGCAGCGAAAAGGACGATGAGCAGTTCTTC
TRBV7-2	13	TRBJ1-2	NA	medium-sized	CASSQGANYGYTF	TGTGCCAGCAGCCAGGGAGCTAACTATGGCTACACCTTC
TRBV19	14	TRBJ1-6	NA	medium-sized	CASTRAGGLSPLHF	TGTGCCAGTACCCGAGCGGGAGGTCTTTCACCCCTCCACTTT
TRBV20-1	13	TRBJ1-5	NA	NA	CSARGNSNQPQHF	TGCAGTGCTAGAGGCAATAGCAATCAGCCCCAGCATTTT
TRBV2	15	TRBJ1-2	TRBD1	few	CASSQRQGSNYGYTF	TGTGCCAGCAGCCAGAGACAGGGATCTAACTATGGCTACACCTTC
TRBV7-9	13	TRBJ1-6	NA	NA	CASSPRTDSPLHF	TGTGCCAGCAGCCCCCGGACAGATTCACCCCTCCACTTT
TRBV18	14	TRBJ2-7	NA	medium-sized	CASSPRTGSYEQYF	TGTGCCAGCTCACCGCGAACAGGGTCCTACGAGCAGTACTTC
TRBV5-6	16	TRBJ2-1	NA	NA	CASSSLGAMGYNEQFF	TGTGCCAGCAGCTCCTTGGGGGCTATGGGGTACAATGAGCAGTTCTTC
TRBV15	13	TRBJ1-1	NA	medium-sized	CATSKQENTEAFF	TGTGCCACCAGCAAACAGGAGAACACTGAAGCTTTCTTT
TRBV19	12	TRBJ1-2	NA	medium-sized	CASSISGYGYTF	TGTGCCAGTAGTATATCGGGCTATGGCTACACCTTC
TRBV7-2	13	TRBJ1-5	NA	few	CASSYDSNQPQHF	TGTGCCAGCAGCTACGATAGCAATCAGCCCCAGCATTTT
TRBV6-6	10	TRBJ1-1	NA	medium-sized	CASRDTEAFF	TGTGCCAGCAGGGACACTGAAGCTTTCTTT
TRBV19	15	TRBJ2-1	TRBD2	few	CASIQRGGPGGEQFF	TGTGCCAGTATCCAGCGGGGGGGTCCCGGAGGGGAGCAGTTCTTC
TRBV18	15	TRBJ1-1	NA	medium-sized	CASSPRTMVNTEAFF	TGTGCCAGCTCACCACGGACAATGGTGAACACTGAAGCTTTCTTT